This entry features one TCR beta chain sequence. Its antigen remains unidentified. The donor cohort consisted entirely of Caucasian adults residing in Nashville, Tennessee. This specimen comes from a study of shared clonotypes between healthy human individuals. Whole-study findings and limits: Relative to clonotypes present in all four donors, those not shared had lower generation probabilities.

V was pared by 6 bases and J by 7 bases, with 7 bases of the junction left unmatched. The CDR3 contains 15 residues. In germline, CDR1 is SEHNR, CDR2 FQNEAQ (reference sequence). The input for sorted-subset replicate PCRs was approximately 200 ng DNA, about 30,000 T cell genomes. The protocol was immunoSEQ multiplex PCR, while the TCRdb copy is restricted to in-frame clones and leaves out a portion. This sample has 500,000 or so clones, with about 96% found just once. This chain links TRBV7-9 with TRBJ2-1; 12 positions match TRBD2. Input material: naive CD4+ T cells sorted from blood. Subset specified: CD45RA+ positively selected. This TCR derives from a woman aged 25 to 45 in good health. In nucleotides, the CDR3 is TGTGCCAGCAGTCCAACTAGCGGGAGGTTAAATGAGCAGTTCTTC. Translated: CASSPTSGRLNEQFF.